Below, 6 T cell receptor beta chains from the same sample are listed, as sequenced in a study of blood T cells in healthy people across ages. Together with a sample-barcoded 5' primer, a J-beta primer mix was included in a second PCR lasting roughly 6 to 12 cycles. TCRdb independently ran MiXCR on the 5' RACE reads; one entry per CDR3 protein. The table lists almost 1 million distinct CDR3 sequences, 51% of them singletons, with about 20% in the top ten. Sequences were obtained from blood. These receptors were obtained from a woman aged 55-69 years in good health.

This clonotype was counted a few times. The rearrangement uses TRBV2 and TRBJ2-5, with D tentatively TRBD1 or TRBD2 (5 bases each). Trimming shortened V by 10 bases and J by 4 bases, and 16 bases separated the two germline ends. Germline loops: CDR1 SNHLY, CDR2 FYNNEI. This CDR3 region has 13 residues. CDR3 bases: TGTGCCACGCGAAGAGGGGCGGGAGAGACCCAGTACTTC. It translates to CATRRGAGETQYF.

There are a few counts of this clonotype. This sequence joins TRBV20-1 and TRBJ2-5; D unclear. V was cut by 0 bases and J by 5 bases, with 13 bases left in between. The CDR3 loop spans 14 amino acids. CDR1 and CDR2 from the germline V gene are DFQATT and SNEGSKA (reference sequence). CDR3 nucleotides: TGCAGTGCTAGAGATGCTCGTGGAGAGGAGACCCAGTACTTC. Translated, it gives CSARDARGEETQYF.

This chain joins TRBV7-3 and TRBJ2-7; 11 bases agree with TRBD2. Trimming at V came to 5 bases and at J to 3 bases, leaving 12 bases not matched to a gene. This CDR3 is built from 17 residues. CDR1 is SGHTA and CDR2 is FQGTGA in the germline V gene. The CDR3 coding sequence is TGTGCCAGCAGCCTGACCGGGACTAGCGGAGCCAGCTACGAGCAGTACTTC. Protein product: CASSLTGTSGASYEQYF.

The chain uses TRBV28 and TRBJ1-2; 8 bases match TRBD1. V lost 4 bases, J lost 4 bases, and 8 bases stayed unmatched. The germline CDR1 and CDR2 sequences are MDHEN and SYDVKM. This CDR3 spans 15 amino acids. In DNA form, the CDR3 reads TGTGCCAGCAGTTCGACAGGGGACCCTATCTATGGCTACACCTTC. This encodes CASSSTGDPIYGYTF.

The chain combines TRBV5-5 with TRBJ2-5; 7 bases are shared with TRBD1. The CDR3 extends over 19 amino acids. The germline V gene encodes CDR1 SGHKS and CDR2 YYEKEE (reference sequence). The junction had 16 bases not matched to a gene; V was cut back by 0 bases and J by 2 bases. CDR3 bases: TGTGCCAGCAGCTTGGGGCGGACAGGCCGGTTCAGGGGACAAGAGACCCAGTACTTC. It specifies CASSLGRTGRFRGQETQYF.

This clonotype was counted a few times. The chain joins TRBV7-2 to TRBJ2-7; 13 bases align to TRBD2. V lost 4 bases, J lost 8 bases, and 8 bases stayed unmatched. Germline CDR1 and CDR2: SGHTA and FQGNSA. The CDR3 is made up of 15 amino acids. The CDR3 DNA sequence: TGTGCCAGCAGCTCTGGACTAGCGGGAGAAGGTCAGCAGTACTTC. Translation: CASSSGLAGEGQQYF.